Listed below are T cell receptor beta chains from one sample, sequenced in a study of cytotoxic CD8 clonotypes in ibrutinib-treated CLL. This table comes from immunoSEQ multiplex PCR, and its TCRdb copy is limited to in-frame clones, with some not included. This table has 9,500 to 15,000 clones, around 62% appearing once. Sequencing used PBMCs, obtained before ibrutinib treatment. The receptor source for this set is a human donor with chronic lymphocytic leukemia. Each CDR3 is given with its conserved first and last residue. Each record gives: V gene, clone size, D gene, J gene, CDR3 DNA, CDR3 protein. The D gene is left open where the match is weak. The size of a clone is reported for some rows only, either as once, few or many, or as a class for expanded clones.

TRBV18	-	TRBD1	TRBJ1-4	TGTGCCAGCTCACCATTGGGGACAGGGAGCAATGAAAAACTGTTTTTT	CASSPLGTGSNEKLFF
TRBV30	few	TRBD2	TRBJ2-7	TGTGCCTGGAGTGGACTAGCCTTAGCTAACGAGCAGTACTTC	CAWSGLALANEQYF
TRBV7-9	-	-	TRBJ1-1	TGTGCCAGCAGCTTAATAGGGTTAGGCAGCGGGAACACTGAAGCTTTCTTT	CASSLIGLGSGNTEAFF
TRBV29-1	few	-	TRBJ2-5	TGCAGCGTTTTCGCAGAGACCCAGTACTTC	CSVFAETQYF
TRBV29-1	-	TRBD1	TRBJ2-7	TGCAGCGTTGAAGGTCGGGGGACAGGGAATCCCTACGAGCAGTACTTC	CSVEGRGTGNPYEQYF
TRBV6-5	-	TRBD2	TRBJ2-5	TGTGCCAGCAGTTACGGTGGCGGGAGGGAGACCCAGTACTTC	CASSYGGGRETQYF
TRBV7-6	few	-	TRBJ1-3	TGTGCCAGCAGCTTCGGTGGAAACACCATATATTTT	CASSFGGNTIYF
TRBV13	-	TRBD2	TRBJ2-5	TGTGCCAGCAGCCGACTAGCGGGGGGTCAAGAGACCCAGTACTTC	CASSRLAGGQETQYF
TRBV7-2	few	-	TRBJ1-1	TGTGCCAGCAGCTCCCTTCAGGGAGCAGAAGCTTTCTTT	CASSSLQGAEAFF
TRBV4-3	-	TRBD1	TRBJ1-2	TGCGCCAGCAGCCAAGGAGGGACAGGGGGAGGCTATGGCTACACCTTC	CASSQGGTGGGYGYTF
TRBV6-6	few	TRBD1	TRBJ1-1	TGTGGCGCACAGGGGCCCCCGAACACTGAAGCTTTCTTT	CGAQGPPNTEAFF
TRBV27	few	-	TRBJ1-2	TGTGCCAGCAGTTTAATGGGGTCGGGAGAGGGCTACACCTTC	CASSLMGSGEGYTF
TRBV27	few	-	TRBJ1-2	TGTGCCAGCAGCAACCGGGACCTTAGAGGCTACACCTTC	CASSNRDLRGYTF
TRBV11-2	-	-	TRBJ2-5	TGTGCCAGCAGAGGCCAGGGGGGGCACCCCTCTGGAGCCCAGTACTTC	CASRGQGGHPSGAQYF
TRBV11-3	-	-	TRBJ1-1	TGTGCCAGCAGCTTAACAGGGTTCACTGAAGCTTTCTTT	CASSLTGFTEAFF
TRBV29-1	-	-	TRBJ1-4	TGCAGCGTGGAGGTATGGGGGGGTGAAAAACTGTTTTTT	CSVEVWGGEKLFF
TRBV9	-	-	TRBJ2-1	TGTGCCAGCAGCGCGGATCCCCACAATGAGCAGTTCTTC	CASSADPHNEQFF
TRBV5-4	-	TRBD2	TRBJ2-7	TGTGCCAGCAGCCCTGGACTAGCGGGGGGGAGCTCCTACGAGCAGTACTTC	CASSPGLAGGSSYEQYF
TRBV2	-	TRBD1	TRBJ2-5	TGTGCCAGCAGTGAACGCCCGGGACAGGCAAACCCGGGGGAGACCCAGTACTTC	CASSERPGQANPGETQYF
TRBV6-5	-	TRBD1	TRBJ2-7	TGTGCCAGCAGTGGCCCGGACAGGGGACGGCAGTACTTC	CASSGPDRGRQYF
TRBV7-9	few	TRBD1	TRBJ1-4	TGTGCCAGCAGCCCAAGACAGGGAGCGGGAAATGAAAAACTGTTTTTT	CASSPRQGAGNEKLFF
TRBV28	-	TRBD1	TRBJ1-3	TGTGCCAGCAGTTTAGGACAGGGAGCTGGAAACACCATATATTTT	CASSLGQGAGNTIYF
TRBV7-9	-	-	TRBJ1-6	TGTGCCAGCAGCTTAGGCGACAGGAGTAATTCACCCCTCCACTTT	CASSLGDRSNSPLHF
TRBV27	-	TRBD2	TRBJ2-7	TGTGCCAGCAGTTCAAGGACTAGCAGTCCCAACTCCTACGAGCAGTACTTC	CASSSRTSSPNSYEQYF
TRBV2	once	-	TRBJ1-2	TGTGCCAGCAGTGAAGGCCGGGACCGCGCGGGCTACACCTTC	CASSEGRDRAGYTF
TRBV6-5	-	TRBD1	TRBJ1-5	TGTGCCAGCAGTTCCGGGACAGGGGCCGGTCAGCCCCAGCATTTT	CASSSGTGAGQPQHF
TRBV5-1	-	-	TRBJ1-6	TGCGCCAGCAGCTTGACAGGGAGGGTTGAGAATTCACCCCTCCACTTT	CASSLTGRVENSPLHF
TRBV9	-	TRBD2	TRBJ2-1	TGTGCCAGCAGCGCCAATCCGGGACTAGCCCTGAGGAATGAGCAGTTCTTC	CASSANPGLALRNEQFF
TRBV28	-	TRBD2	TRBJ2-2	TGTGCCAGCATGAGCGGGGGGGCCAACACCGGGGAGCTGTTTTTT	CASMSGGANTGELFF
TRBV7-6	-	-	TRBJ2-7	TGTGCCAGCACCCGACGGCAGCACTTGTGTGAGCAGTACTTC	CASTRRQHLCEQYF
TRBV7-6	few	TRBD1	TRBJ1-4	TGTGCCAGCAGCCAGGGGGATCCTAATGAAAAACTGTTTTTT	CASSQGDPNEKLFF
TRBV5-6	medium-sized	TRBD1	TRBJ1-1	TGTGCCAGCAGCCCCACAGGGGGCCTGGACACTGAAGCTTTCTTT	CASSPTGGLDTEAFF
TRBV6-1	-	-	TRBJ1-4	TGTGCCAGCAGTGAACGGGGCAGGGAGGAAAAACTGTTTTTT	CASSERGREEKLFF
TRBV9	-	TRBD1	TRBJ1-6	TGTGCCAGCAGCGTTCTCCCCTCGACAGGGGATTCACCCCTCCACTTT	CASSVLPSTGDSPLHF
TRBV21-1	few	-	TRBJ1-5	TGTGCCAGCACCGGTCAGCCCCAGCATTTT	CASTGQPQHF
TRBV2	-	TRBD2	TRBJ2-7	TGTGCCAGCAGGGCCGCCGGGGGGGGTCCCTACGAGCAGTACTTC	CASRAAGGGPYEQYF
TRBV12-5	once	-	TRBJ2-5	TGTGCTAGTGGTTTCGGGCAGGGCCGCTATCTCGGGGAGACCCAGTACTTC	CASGFGQGRYLGETQYF
TRBV4-1	few	-	TRBJ2-7	TGCGCCAGCAGAAGACGAAGGGGATACGAGCAGTACTTC	CASRRRRGYEQYF
TRBV7-6	-	TRBD1	TRBJ1-2	TGTGCCAGCAGCTCGGGACAGCTTTATGGCTACACCTTC	CASSSGQLYGYTF
TRBV6-1	-	TRBD2	TRBJ2-1	TGTGCCAGCACGAGTAGCGGGGGGGCCGTTGCGTTCTTC	CASTSSGGAVAFF
TRBV7-8	-	-	TRBJ1-5	TGTGCCAGCACCCCCGTTGAATGGACCCTAGCCCGCAATCAGCCCCAGCATTTT	CASTPVEWTLARNQPQHF
TRBV19	-	TRBD1	TRBJ1-1	TGTGCCAGTAGTTTTCAGACAGGGAGGGCTTTCTTT	CASSFQTGRAFF
TRBV28	-	TRBD2	TRBJ2-3	TGTGCCAGCAGCCGCGGGGGGGCCAGAGATACGCAGTATTTT	CASSRGGARDTQYF
TRBV27	once	-	TRBJ2-4	TGTGCCAGCAGGGATTCTGGGGCCAAAAACATTCAGTACTTC	CASRDSGAKNIQYF
TRBV9	-	TRBD1	TRBJ1-2	TGTGCCAGCAGCGTAGATGTGCGGGACAGGGGCTATGGCTACACCTTC	CASSVDVRDRGYGYTF